The rows below give T cell receptor beta chains drawn from one sample of a study of T cells in Graves' hyperthyroidism and ophthalmopathy. TCRdb recomputed calls from the multiplex PCR reads with MiXCR, one row per CDR3 protein. The sample lists around 56,000 distinct CDR3 sequences, about 50% occurring once. The sequenced sample was blood. These receptor sequences come from a woman aged 25-40 years with Graves' ophthalmopathy. Each CDR3 is given with its conserved first and last residue. The order of the fields is CDR3 protein, V gene, J gene.

cdr3_aa: CASSSQGGTGGPSGSGANVLTF; v_call: TRBV5-4; j_call: TRBJ2-6
cdr3_aa: CASSEYSGYNSEQFF; v_call: TRBV25-1; j_call: TRBJ2-1
cdr3_aa: CSARGTGQLNTEAFF; v_call: TRBV20-1; j_call: TRBJ1-1
cdr3_aa: CASSEALRQYGYTIYF; v_call: TRBV2; j_call: TRBJ1-3
cdr3_aa: CASSPLQTLNF; v_call: TRBV18; j_call: TRBJ2-5
cdr3_aa: CASSKEATNEKLFF; v_call: TRBV2; j_call: TRBJ1-4
cdr3_aa: CASSFQGAYAGYTF; v_call: TRBV5-6; j_call: TRBJ1-2
cdr3_aa: CASSQTSGSIGELFF; v_call: TRBV9; j_call: TRBJ2-2
cdr3_aa: CASSLDRGTQYF; v_call: TRBV19; j_call: TRBJ2-5
cdr3_aa: CSARDPSGGSGGTGYTF; v_call: TRBV20-1; j_call: TRBJ1-2
cdr3_aa: CASSKEGTYNSPLHF; v_call: TRBV27; j_call: TRBJ1-6
cdr3_aa: CASSQGQGADTEAFF; v_call: TRBV4-1; j_call: TRBJ1-1
cdr3_aa: CSARLSTGVKANYGYTF; v_call: TRBV20-1; j_call: TRBJ1-2
cdr3_aa: CSARGTSGVNEQPQHF; v_call: TRBV20-1; j_call: TRBJ1-5
cdr3_aa: CASRRDEISPLHF; v_call: TRBV7-3; j_call: TRBJ1-6
cdr3_aa: CSALLGHSNQPQHF; v_call: TRBV20-1; j_call: TRBJ1-5
cdr3_aa: CASSLDRGLKVF; v_call: TRBV11-2; j_call: TRBJ2-7
cdr3_aa: CASSQGPGSTANNEKLFF; v_call: TRBV4-2; j_call: TRBJ1-4
cdr3_aa: CSTTGGTGATYEQYF; v_call: TRBV20-1; j_call: TRBJ2-7
cdr3_aa: CASNPQVSGANVLTF; v_call: TRBV5-1; j_call: TRBJ2-6
cdr3_aa: CAWSRSLNEKLFF; v_call: TRBV30; j_call: TRBJ1-4
cdr3_aa: CSAQALAGVFTDTQYF; v_call: TRBV20-1; j_call: TRBJ2-3